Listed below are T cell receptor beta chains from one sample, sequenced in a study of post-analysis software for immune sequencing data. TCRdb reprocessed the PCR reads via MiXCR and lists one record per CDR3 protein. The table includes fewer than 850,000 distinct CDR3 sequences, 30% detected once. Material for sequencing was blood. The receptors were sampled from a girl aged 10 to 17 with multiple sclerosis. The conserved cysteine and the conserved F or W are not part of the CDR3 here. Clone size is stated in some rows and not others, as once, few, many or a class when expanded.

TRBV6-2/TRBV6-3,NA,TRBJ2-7,ASVGGRRNEQY
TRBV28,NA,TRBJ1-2,ASSQWGQTYGYT
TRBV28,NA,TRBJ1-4,ASSLEEKLF
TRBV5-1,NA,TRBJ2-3,ASSLCPLVGPDTQY
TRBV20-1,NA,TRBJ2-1,SAKNPSGSSYNEQF
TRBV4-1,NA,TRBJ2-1,ASSQKGDGSGVEQL
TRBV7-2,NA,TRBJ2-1,ASSLAIGPQNNEQF
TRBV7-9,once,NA,ASNQGLAGEQY
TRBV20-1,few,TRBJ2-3,SVSGRDTQY
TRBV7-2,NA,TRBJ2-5,ASSPRAGRQETQY
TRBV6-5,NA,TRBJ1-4,ASSYAGRANEKLF
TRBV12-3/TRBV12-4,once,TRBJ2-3,ASSPNPQGIHADTQY
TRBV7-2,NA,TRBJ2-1,ASSLVGLNLGEQF
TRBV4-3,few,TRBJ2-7,ASSRAQGISYEQY
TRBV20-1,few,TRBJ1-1,SASNPADTEAF
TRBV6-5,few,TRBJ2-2,ASSRSGTGNTGELF
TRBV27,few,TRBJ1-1,ASSLSYRGIGETEAF
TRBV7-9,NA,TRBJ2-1,ASSPRLSGSYNEKF
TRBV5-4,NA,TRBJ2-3,ASSLDSGLTDAQY
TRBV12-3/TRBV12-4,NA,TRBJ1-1,ASPGETNTEAF
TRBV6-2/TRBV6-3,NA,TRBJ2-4,ASSYSQEAKNIQY
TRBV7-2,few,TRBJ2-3,ASSFPPGPFGDTQY
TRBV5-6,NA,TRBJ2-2,ASSLAYRGYTGELF
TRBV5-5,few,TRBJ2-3,ASSLGTGFWVDTQY
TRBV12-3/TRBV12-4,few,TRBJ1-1,ASRGHPNTEAF
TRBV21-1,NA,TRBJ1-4,ASTHPGEQGPSTNEKLF
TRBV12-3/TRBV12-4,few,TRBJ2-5,ASSFNRGGGQETQY
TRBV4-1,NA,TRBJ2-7,ASSQVSAYEQY